This is a list of T cell receptor beta chains from one sample in a study of shared clonotypes between healthy human individuals. Measured with immunoSEQ multiplex PCR; TCRdb has only the in-frame clones, and not every one. Of under 2,000,000 clones listed, about 95% are singletons. Sequencing was done on a sample of naive CD8+ T cells sorted from blood. Source of these receptors: a man between 18 and 35 years old in good health. Each CDR3 is given with its conserved first and last residue. D genes are given only for firm matches. Clone size, where shown, is once, few, many, or a class for clones that have expanded.

d_gene	v_gene	j_gene	abundance	CDR3aa	CDR3nt
NA	TRBV19	TRBJ2-7	NA	CASSIIVDVGPGEQYF	TGTGCCAGTAGTATAATTGTGGATGTGGGCCCGGGGGAGCAGTACTTC
NA	TRBV27	TRBJ1-2	once	CASSSILRDYGYTF	TGTGCCAGCAGTTCAATTTTAAGGGACTATGGCTACACCTTC
TRBD1	TRBV5-6	TRBJ2-3	NA	CASSVGTGASGDTQYF	TGTGCCAGCAGCGTCGGGACAGGCGCCTCGGGGGATACGCAGTATTTT
NA	TRBV28	TRBJ1-1	NA	CASTPLGVHTEAFF	TGTGCCAGCACCCCACTGGGGGTCCACACTGAAGCTTTCTTT
NA	TRBV10-2	TRBJ2-1	NA	CASSEGVGDGRQFF	TGCGCCAGCAGTGAGGGGGTAGGGGACGGCAGGCAGTTCTTC
TRBD2	TRBV4-1	TRBJ2-3	NA	CASSLSGGSTDTQYF	TGCGCCAGCAGCTTAAGCGGGGGATCCACAGATACGCAGTATTTT
NA	TRBV4-1	TRBJ1-5	NA	CASSQDRDDNQPQHF	TGCGCCAGCAGCCAAGATCGGGACGACAATCAGCCCCAGCATTTT
TRBD2	TRBV5-4	TRBJ2-7	NA	CASSLEVAGVDEQYF	TGTGCCAGCAGCTTGGAAGTAGCGGGAGTAGACGAGCAGTACTTC
NA	TRBV29-1	TRBJ2-7	NA	CSVALSYEQYF	TGCAGCGTGGCGCTCTCCTACGAGCAGTACTTC
TRBD2	TRBV28	TRBJ2-3	NA	CASSFNSGVEGYF	TGTGCCAGCAGTTTTAATAGCGGGGTGGAGGGGTATTTT
NA	TRBV29-1	TRBJ2-5	NA	CSVEGTAVGTQYF	TGCAGCGTTGAAGGGACAGCGGTTGGGACCCAGTACTTC
TRBD2	TRBV9	TRBJ2-1	NA	CASSEEGLAGDIEQFF	TGTGCCAGCAGCGAGGAGGGACTAGCGGGAGATATTGAGCAGTTCTTC
NA	TRBV30	TRBJ2-7	NA	CAWSAAGNYEQYF	TGTGCCTGGAGTGCCGCAGGGAACTACGAGCAGTACTTC
TRBD1	TRBV7-9	TRBJ2-7	NA	CASSPSIGTGEDEQYF	TGTGCCAGCAGCCCAAGTATCGGGACAGGGGAGGACGAGCAGTACTTC
NA	TRBV28	TRBJ1-1	NA	CASSSSENTEAFF	TGTGCCAGCAGTAGTTCAGAGAACACTGAAGCTTTCTTT
NA	TRBV19	TRBJ2-3	NA	CASQNRAPDTQYF	TGTGCCAGTCAGAACAGGGCTCCAGATACGCAGTATTTT
NA	TRBV4-1	TRBJ2-7	NA	CASSQDWETYEQYF	TGCGCCAGCAGCCAAGATTGGGAAACCTACGAGCAGTACTTC
NA	TRBV5-1	TRBJ2-7	NA	CASSHQNLGSYEQYF	TGCGCCAGCAGTCATCAAAACCTTGGATCCTACGAGCAGTACTTC
NA	TRBV11-2	TRBJ2-5	NA	CASSAGTVPQETQYF	TGTGCCAGCAGCGCCGGGACTGTACCTCAAGAGACCCAGTACTTC
NA	TRBV28	TRBJ1-2	once	CASSPQGLLPYTF	TGTGCCAGCAGCCCCCAGGGTTTACTCCCCTACACCTTC
NA	TRBV18	TRBJ2-7	NA	CASSEPGASYEQYF	TGTGCCAGCTCCGAACCAGGGGCGAGCTACGAGCAGTACTTC
TRBD2	TRBV19	TRBJ2-7	NA	CASSITSGGSSEQYF	TGTGCCAGTAGTATAACTAGCGGGGGATCAAGCGAGCAGTACTTC
NA	TRBV7-9	TRBJ1-1	NA	CASSPGRMNTEAFF	TGTGCCAGCAGCCCGGGACGGATGAACACTGAAGCTTTCTTT
NA	TRBV13	TRBJ1-2	NA	CASSSPGYGYTF	TGTGCCAGCAGCTCCCCCGGCTATGGCTACACCTTC
TRBD1	TRBV27	TRBJ2-5	once	CASSLSIDRDGERETQYF	TGTGCCAGCAGTTTATCAATTGACAGGGACGGGGAACGAGAGACCCAGTACTTC
NA	TRBV4-1	TRBJ2-7	NA	CASSQTRTYEQYF	TGCGCCAGCAGCCAGACTAGAACCTACGAGCAGTACTTC
NA	TRBV4-1	TRBJ1-6	NA	CASSQTEGSYNSPLHF	TGCGCCAGCAGCCAAACAGAAGGCTCCTATAATTCACCCCTCCACTTT
TRBD2	TRBV10-1	TRBJ2-2	NA	CASSEPGGTGELFF	TGCGCCAGCAGTGAACCGGGGGGCACCGGGGAGCTGTTTTTT
NA	TRBV28	TRBJ2-1	NA	CASRVDSGPLYEQFF	TGTGCCAGCAGAGTGGACAGTGGCCCTTTATATGAGCAGTTCTTC
TRBD1	TRBV25-1	TRBJ2-5	NA	CASSEFPTGQETQYF	TGTGCCAGCAGTGAATTCCCGACAGGGCAAGAGACCCAGTACTTC
TRBD1	TRBV11-2	TRBJ2-5	NA	CASSLTGTGGIQYF	TGTGCCAGCAGCTTAACCGGGACAGGGGGTATCCAGTACTTC
NA	TRBV2	TRBJ2-2	NA	CASSESLGSGELFF	TGTGCCAGCAGTGAAAGTTTAGGATCCGGGGAGCTGTTTTTT
NA	TRBV4-2	TRBJ2-1	NA	CASSPYSVNEQFF	TGTGCCAGCAGCCCTTACAGCGTCAATGAGCAGTTCTTC
NA	TRBV6-4	TRBJ2-1	NA	CASSDGTSEQFF	TGTGCCAGCAGTGACGGGACATCTGAGCAGTTCTTC
NA	TRBV2	TRBJ1-1	NA	CASSEQVNTEAFF	TGTGCCAGCAGTGAGCAGGTGAACACTGAAGCTTTCTTT
NA	TRBV15	TRBJ2-7	NA	CATSRDWSLREQYF	TGTGCCACCAGCAGAGATTGGTCCCTTAGGGAGCAGTACTTC
TRBD1	TRBV10-3	TRBJ1-1	NA	CAIRDQGVLNTEAFF	TGTGCCATCAGGGACCAGGGGGTCTTGAACACTGAAGCTTTCTTT
TRBD1	TRBV4-3	TRBJ2-5	once	CASSRVGQGTPETQYF	TGCGCCAGCAGCCGGGTCGGACAGGGGACCCCAGAGACCCAGTACTTC